This TCR beta chain was identified during a study of T cells in Graves' hyperthyroidism and ophthalmopathy. The trim removed 7 bases at V and 9 bases at J, leaving 11 bases unmatched. Germline V gene data show CDR1 as MNHNS and CDR2 as SASEGT. This CDR3 is built from 13 residues. The TCR beta CDR3 regions underwent amplification using RNA transcripts as the source. The HTBI primer set served for first-round RT-PCR of the TCR CDR3. TCRdb ran MiXCR on the multiplex PCR reads and lists one entry per CDR3 protein. The top ten hold around 4.1% of the sample, which has more than 500,000 distinct CDR3 sequences, about 14% seen once.

This sequence was found in a woman aged 40 to 55 with Graves' ophthalmopathy. Sample: blood. This rearrangement joins TRBV6-1 to TRBJ1-1, with 7 positions matching TRBD1. The CDR3 DNA is TGTGCCAGCATCCCCCAGGGGGTAGGGAAAGCTTTCTTT. Amino acid sequence: CASIPQGVGKAFF.